The 20 T cell receptor beta chains presented below share a single source sample, sequenced in a study of beta chain features in type 1 diabetes. Findings and limits, study-wide: Among all four CD4+ subsets, Type 1 diabetes patients had TCRB CDR3s that were moderately but significantly shorter.

TCRB transcripts that were expressed got sequenced, as all of the isolated RNA had been reverse transcribed. TCRdb's table, derived via immunoSEQ multiplex PCR, lists solely in-frame clones and lacks some. Of about 300,000 clones in the sample, about 13% were seen once. The antigens these receptors bind are not known. Sequenced input: naive CD4+ T cells from blood. The receptors come from a woman younger than 35 with type 1 diabetes.

The chain links TRBV15 to TRBJ1-1, with 9 bases identical to TRBD1. The germline gives CDR1 LNHNV, CDR2 YYDKDF (reference sequence). V shed 5 bases, J shed 4 bases, and the junction held 8 bases outside the gene matches. The CDR3 runs to 15 residues. In DNA, the CDR3 is TGTGCCACCAGCGCCCAGGGACAGGGAGGCACTGAAGCTTTCTTT. Its translation: CATSAQGQGGTEAFF.

V and J are TRBV28 and TRBJ2-7, with D hard to call. CDR1 MDHEN and CDR2 SYDVKM come from the germline V gene. Trimming left V 3 bases short and J 3 bases short, with 12 bases between. This CDR3 spans 14 amino acids. The CDR3 coding sequence is TGTGCCAGCAGTTTCCCCATCAATAGCTACGAGCAGTACTTC. Its translation is CASSFPINSYEQYF.

V gene TRBV7-9 combines with J gene TRBJ2-2; the match to TRBD2 covers 11 bases. Germline CDR1 and CDR2: SEHNR and FQNEAQ (reference sequence). V shed 0 bases, J shed 1 base, and the junction held 1 base outside the gene matches. The CDR3 runs 17 residues. The CDR3 region is CASSLATSGRNTGELFF. The CDR3, as DNA: TGTGCCAGCAGCTTAGCTACTAGCGGGAGGAACACCGGGGAGCTGTTTTTT.

This clone was seen a few times. The rearrangement uses TRBV11-2 and TRBJ2-1, with D hard to call. Trimming took 0 bases from V and 6 from J, leaving 15 bases between them. Germline CDR1 is SGHAT and CDR2 is FQNNGV. The CDR3 is 16 residues long. The CDR3 here is CASSLDRGRSPNEQFF. The CDR3 region has the DNA TGTGCCAGCAGCTTAGACAGAGGCAGATCCCCCAATGAGCAGTTCTTC.

The rearrangement links TRBV4-1 to TRBJ2-3; 9 nucleotides align to TRBD1. From germline, CDR1 is MGHRA and CDR2 YSYEKL. Losses at the gene ends were 6 bases for V and 1 base for J; bases not matched to a gene: 5. This CDR3 comprises 15 residues. The CDR3 region is CASRPGQGGTDTQYF. The CDR3 DNA is TGCGCCAGCAGACCGGGACAGGGAGGCACAGATACGCAGTATTTT.

The chain combines TRBV6-6 with TRBJ2-1, with D maybe TRBD2 (6 bases). CDR1 and CDR2 from the germline V gene are MNHNY and SVGAGI (reference sequence). The CDR3 sequence is 13 residues long. The V end lost 4 bases, the J end lost 10 bases, and 14 bases lay between the germline ends. CDR3 sequence (DNA): TGTGCCAGCAGTTTCGTCCAGGGAGGAGAGCAGTTCTTC. As protein: CASSFVQGGEQFF.

The rearrangement links TRBV15 to TRBJ2-7; the D gene is possibly TRBD2 (6 bases). Germline CDR1 and CDR2: LNHNV and YYDKDF (reference sequence). V dropped 3 bases and J dropped 1 base, with 10 bases sitting between them. The length of the CDR3 is 14 residues. The CDR3 loop reads CATSRSGSSYEQYF. CDR3 coding DNA: TGTGCCACCAGCAGGAGCGGGTCTTCCTACGAGCAGTACTTC.

V and J are TRBV7-9 and TRBJ2-6, with 9 bases that match TRBD1. Germline CDR1 is SEHNR and CDR2 is FQNEAQ (reference sequence). This CDR3 is built from 19 residues. Losses at the gene ends were 3 bases for V and 2 bases for J; bases not matched to a gene: 11. CDR3 DNA sequence: TGTGCCAGCAGCTTCCCCGGGACAGGGAAACTAGCTGGGGCCAACGTCCTGACTTTC. This translates into CASSFPGTGKLAGANVLTF.

This clone was counted a few times. V is TRBV9 and J is TRBJ2-7; the match to TRBD2 covers 14 bases. This CDR3 has 17 amino acids. Losses at the gene ends were 0 bases for V and 5 bases for J; bases not matched to a gene: 7. Looked up from germline, CDR1 is SGDLS and CDR2 is YYNGEE. CDR3 residues: CASSVGLAGGKRDEQYF. The CDR3, as DNA: TGTGCCAGCAGCGTAGGACTAGCGGGAGGGAAACGGGACGAGCAGTACTTC.

This clone has more than one count but fewer than ten. The chain carries TRBV25-1 and TRBJ2-3; D not certain. The germline V and J ends were trimmed by 4 bases and 2 bases, with 4 bases remaining between them. Germline loops: CDR1 MGHDK, CDR2 SYGVNS. The CDR3 is 12 amino acids. This CDR3 reads CASSAYTDTQYF. The CDR3 DNA follows: TGTGCCAGCAGTGCTTACACAGATACGCAGTATTTT.

The rearrangement joins TRBV18 to TRBJ2-3; TRBD1 matches at 7 bases. Germline CDR1 and CDR2: KGHSH and LQKENI. CDR3 length: 15 residues. Trimming removed 3 bases from V and 3 bases from J; junction bases left unmatched: 6. CDR3: CASSPPGQRTDTQYF. CDR3 nucleotides: TGTGCCAGCTCACCCCCGGGACAGCGGACAGATACGCAGTATTTT.

This clone has just a few counts. In nucleotides, the CDR3 is TGTGCCAGCTCACCCAGCGGAAGGATCTACGAGCAGTACGTC. Encoded protein: CASSPSGRIYEQYV. This chain links TRBV18 with TRBJ2-7; TRBD2 is a possible D gene (5 bases). The CDR3 has 14 residues. Trimming removed 3 bases at V and 3 bases at J, with 12 bases between. Germline V gene lookup returns CDR1 KGHSH and CDR2 LQKENI.

The J gene is TRBJ1-1, the V gene TRBV5-1; TRBD1 might be the D (6 bases). Trimming took 9 bases from V and 1 from J, leaving 19 bases between them. CDR1 and CDR2 from the germline V gene are SGHRS and YFSETQ. There are 15 residues in the CDR3. CDR3 in DNA: TGCGCCACCCGAATGGGGGGGGGCGCGAACACTGAAGCTTTCTTT. It encodes CATRMGGGANTEAFF.

CDR3 nucleotide sequence: TGTGCCAGCAGCGTGGGACAGGCTTATGGCTACACCTTC. Residues: CASSVGQAYGYTF. This chain joins TRBV5-4 and TRBJ1-2, with 8 bases that match TRBD1. Germline CDR1 SGHNT, CDR2 YYREEE (reference sequence). Trimming took 4 bases from V and 5 from J; bases not matched to a gene: 4. There are 13 residues in the CDR3.

This clone was found a few times. The chain uses TRBV5-1 and TRBJ2-1; 13 bases are a match to TRBD2. V dropped 4 bases and J dropped 5; count of bases not matched to a gene: 12. CDR3 size: 18 residues. Looked up from germline, CDR1 is SGHRS and CDR2 is YFSETQ. The CDR3 region has the DNA TGCGCCAGCAGCCCCCGGACTAGCGGGAGACTTCTGGACAATGAGCAGTTCTTC. Translated, it gives CASSPRTSGRLLDNEQFF.

In this sample, this clone turned up a few times. This chain uses TRBV30 with TRBJ2-6, with TRBD1 matching 7 bases. Germline trimming cut 5 bases from V and 0 bases from J; bases unmatched to any gene: 7. Per germline, CDR1 GTSNPN and CDR2 SVGIG (reference sequence). The CDR3 covers 16 residues. CDR3 coding DNA: TGTGCCTGGCACCGACAGGGCGGCTCTGGGGCCAACGTCCTGACTTTC. Its translation: CAWHRQGGSGANVLTF. The whole variable domain, remainder taken from reference TRBV30 and TRBJ2-6, is SQTIHQWPATLVQPVGSPLSLECTVEGTSNPNLYWYRQAAGRGLQLLFYSVGIGQISSEVPQNLSASRPQDRQFILSSKKLLLSDSGFYLCAWHRQGGSGANVLTFGAGSRLTVL.

The chain couples TRBV14 to TRBJ2-7, with D tentatively TRBD2 (6 bases). CDR1 is SGHDN and CDR2 is FVKESK in the germline V gene. The CDR3 extends over 14 amino acids. V was pared by 4 bases and J by 2 bases, with 12 bases between. The CDR3 nucleotides are TGTGCCAGCAGCCGGTGGGAGGTACCCTACGAGCAGTACTTC. Protein product: CASSRWEVPYEQYF.

The V call is TRBV7-3, the J call TRBJ2-3, with 8 nucleotides matching TRBD2. Germline lookup yields CDR1 SGHTA and CDR2 FQGTGA. With V trimmed by 5 bases and J by 5 bases, 9 bases remained unmatched. The CDR3 contains 15 residues. The CDR3 sequence is CASSGDGGRIDTQYF. The CDR3 DNA follows: TGTGCCAGCAGCGGAGACGGCGGGAGGATAGATACGCAGTATTTT.

This sequence joins TRBV11-3 and TRBJ2-1, with 11 bases that match TRBD2. V lost 1 base, J lost 9 bases, and 8 bases stayed unmatched. In germline, CDR1 is SGHNT, CDR2 YENEEA. CDR3 length: 16 amino acids. CDR3 in amino acids: CASSLALWGTSGEQFF. CDR3 bases: TGTGCCAGCAGCTTAGCGTTATGGGGGACTAGCGGTGAGCAGTTCTTC.

This clone was counted between two and nine times. The chain recombines TRBV2 with TRBJ2-3; D might be TRBD2 (6 bases). The length of the CDR3 is 16 residues. Trimming removed 4 bases at V and 6 bases at J, with 20 bases between. From germline, CDR1 is SNHLY and CDR2 FYNNEI. CDR3 DNA: TGTGCCAGCAGTGTTGAGGCCTACGTAGCGGAGGATACGCAGTATTTT. Translation: CASSVEAYVAEDTQYF.